What follows are 31 T cell receptor beta chains derived from one specimen sequenced in a study of Ad26.COV2.S vaccination and SARS-CoV-2 variants. The repertoire was sequenced with immunoSEQ multiplex PCR; TCRdb's copy has only in-frame clones and lacks some. The sample has about 390,000 clones, about 85% seen once. Noted treatment: 15 to 20 received Ad26.COV2.S at low or high dose, single or two shots; five or six received placebo; per-sample allocation not given. Sampling took place 63 days after the first vaccine or placebo injection. This sample comprised peripheral blood, obtained in a trial of Ad26.COV2.S vaccine versus placebo. The receptors stem from a person between 18 and 65 years old who received the Ad26.COV2.S COVID-19 vaccine or a placebo.

This rearrangement joins TRBV7-6 to TRBJ2-2; 9 bases fit TRBD2. The CDR3 sequence is 17 residues long. The germline V gene encodes CDR1 SGHVS and CDR2 FNYEAQ. Trimming at V came to 4 bases and at J to 1 base, leaving 7 bases not matched to a gene. The DNA of the CDR3 is TGTGCCAGCAGCTCTTCCCCTAGCGGGGTGAACACCGGGGAGCTGTTTTTT. As protein: CASSSSPSGVNTGELFF.

The chain carries TRBV7-9 and TRBJ1-3, with D maybe TRBD1 (5 bases). V was cut by 3 bases and J by 2 bases, with 8 bases left in between. Germline V gene data show CDR1 as SEHNR and CDR2 as FQNEAQ (reference sequence). CDR3 size: 14 residues. CDR3 region: CASSFGGAGNTIYF. Here the CDR3 DNA reads TGTGCCAGCAGCTTTGGGGGAGCTGGAAACACCATATATTTT.

About this clone: A read error may produce the germline difference seen at one junction end. The genes are TRBV6-2 or TRBV6-3 and TRBJ2-4, with D possibly matching TRBD1 (5 bases). The CDR3 is 12 residues long. The germline gives CDR1 MNHEY, CDR2 SVGEGT. The CDR3 protein is CASSYSKGIMGF. CDR3 sequence (DNA): TGTGCCAGCAGTTACTCGAAGGGGATCATGGGCTTC.

This sequence joins TRBV10-2 and TRBJ2-7; D is perhaps TRBD2 (6 bases). CDR1 is WSHSY, CDR2 SAAADI, per germline. This CDR3 has 13 residues. Trimming cost V 7 bases and J 3 bases, with 13 bases left between them. In DNA, the CDR3 is TGCGCCAGCAAGGAGGGAACAGACTACGAGCAGTACTTC. This translates into CASKEGTDYEQYF.

This clone has a handful of counts. The chain uses TRBV21-1 and TRBJ1-5; the DNA was not used to check the table's D call, TRBD1. TRBV21-1 is reported as a pseudogene. This CDR3 has 17 residues. The CDR3 loop reads CASSFGQGVRPYQPQHF. DNA of the CDR3: TGTGCCAGCAGCTTTGGCCAGGGGGTGCGCCCCTATCAGCCCCAGCATTTT.

This clone was seen only once. CDR3 DNA sequence: TGTGCCAGCAGCTTAGAGGGAACCGGGGAGCTGTTTTTT. It specifies CASSLEGTGELFF. This sequence joins TRBV13 and TRBJ2-2; no definite D call. Germline CDR1 reads PRHDT; CDR2 reads FYEKMQ (reference sequence). Trimming removed 1 base at V and 5 bases at J, with 5 bases between. The CDR3 runs to 13 residues.

The gene calls are TRBV29-1 and TRBJ1-3; 8 bases map to TRBD1. Germline CDR1 SQVTM, CDR2 ANQGSEA. The CDR3 runs 15 residues. V lost 6 bases to trimming and J lost 4 bases; unmatched junction nucleotides: 11. The CDR3, as DNA: TGCAGCGTCGACGGACAGGGCTTAGGGGGAAACACCATATATTTT. It is translated as CSVDGQGLGGNTIYF.

This CDR3 reads CSASDWNSPLHF. The CDR3 region has the DNA TGCAGTGCTAGTGATTGGAATTCACCCCTCCACTTT. The chain combines TRBV20-1 with TRBJ1-6; D not certain. The CDR3 is made up of 12 amino acids. Germline-derived CDR1 and CDR2 are DFQATT and SNEGSKA (reference sequence). The germline V and J ends were trimmed by 3 bases and 7 bases, with 7 bases remaining between them.

The chain recombines TRBV14 with TRBJ2-1; D is ambiguous. Germline lookup yields CDR1 SGHDN and CDR2 FVKESK. Trimming removed 4 bases at V and 4 bases at J, with 8 bases between. The CDR3 is made up of 13 amino acids. The CDR3 DNA sequence: TGTGCCAGCAGCCTCTTAAGGTACAATGAGCAGTTCTTC. Translated, it gives CASSLLRYNEQFF.

The chain carries TRBV7-9 and TRBJ1-4; D is unresolved. V lost 1 base, J lost 0 bases, and 3 bases lay in between. Germline-derived CDR1 and CDR2 are SEHNR and FQNEAQ (reference sequence). The CDR3 has 14 residues. The CDR3 region has the DNA TGTGCCAGCAGCTTAGTGACAACTAATGAAAAACTGTTTTTT. Protein product: CASSLVTTNEKLFF.

The V call is TRBV6-1, the J call TRBJ2-3; D is unclear. The CDR3 has 13 residues. Trimming pared 2 bases from V and 1 base from J, leaving 4 bases between. The germline V gene encodes CDR1 MNHNS and CDR2 SASEGT. CDR3 nucleotides: TGTGCCAGCAGTGAACACCGCACAGATACGCAGTATTTT. It encodes CASSEHRTDTQYF.

The chain joins TRBV9 to TRBJ1-6; 7 bases match TRBD1. CDR1 is SGDLS and CDR2 is YYNGEE in the germline V gene. The CDR3 contains 16 residues. The J segment lost 3 bases and the V segment lost 0 bases, leaving 3 bases of the junction unmatched. The CDR3 loop reads CASSVGGTDYNSPLHF. CDR3 bases: TGTGCCAGCAGCGTAGGAGGGACAGACTATAATTCACCCCTCCACTTT. Full variable domain (outside the CDR3, taken from reference TRBV9 and TRBJ1-6): DSGVTQTPKHLITATGQRVTLRCSPRSGDLSVYWYQQSLDQGLQFLIQYYNGEERAKGNILERFSAQQFPDLHSELNLSSLELGDSALYFCASSVGGTDYNSPLHFGNGTRLTVT.

The V call is TRBV6-5, the J call TRBJ2-7; D ambiguous. The CDR3 contains 12 residues. In germline, CDR1 is MNHEY, CDR2 SVGAGI. V was pared by 6 bases and J by 5 bases, with 11 bases between. CDR3 amino acids: CASRLSVHEQYF. The CDR3 region has the DNA TGTGCCAGCAGACTGTCGGTCCACGAGCAGTACTTC.

CDR3 DNA: TGTGCCAGCAGCTTTAAAGGGACTAGCGGGGATCAGGAGACCCAGTACTTC. This translates into CASSFKGTSGDQETQYF. This chain links TRBV7-2 with TRBJ2-5, with 13 bases identical to TRBD2. The V segment lost 3 bases and the J segment 5 bases; nucleotides outside the gene matches: 9. The CDR3 covers 17 residues. CDR1 SGHTA and CDR2 FQGNSA come from the germline V gene.

The chain carries TRBV7-8 and TRBJ2-2; the match to TRBD1 covers 7 bases. The CDR3 runs to 15 residues. Germline V gene lookup returns CDR1 SGHVS and CDR2 FQNEAQ. V dropped 4 bases and J dropped 1; count of bases not matched to a gene: 3. The CDR3 sequence: CASSWDSQNTGELFF. CDR3 in DNA: TGTGCCAGCAGCTGGGACAGTCAGAACACCGGGGAGCTGTTTTTT.

V usage is TRBV25-1 and J usage is TRBJ1-1; no clear D gene. V was trimmed by 1 base and J by 5 bases, leaving 17 bases between them. CDR1 is MGHDK and CDR2 is SYGVNS in the germline V gene. CDR3 length equals 16 residues. The CDR3, as DNA: TGTGCCAGCAGTGAATCCGACGTGGGGAGATATACTGAAGCTTTCTTT. This encodes CASSESDVGRYTEAFF.

CDR3 sequence: CASSPRRGPAGELFF. CDR3 sequence (DNA): TGTGCCAGCAGCCCCAGGAGGGGACCCGCCGGGGAGCTGTTTTTT. The V and J genes are TRBV6-6 and TRBJ2-2; D is perhaps TRBD2 (6 bases). There are 15 residues in the CDR3. The V end was cut by 6 bases, the J end by 6 bases, with 17 bases between. Germline CDR1 reads MNHNY; CDR2 reads SVGAGI (reference sequence).

In DNA form, the CDR3 reads TGCAGTGCTAGTTATACCAGTTGGGACCTATTTTCTCTTGGTGGCTACACCTTC. This translates into CSASYTSWDLFSLGGYTF. The V and J genes are TRBV20-1 and TRBJ1-2, with a tentative D call TRBD1 (5 bases). The length of the CDR3 is 18 residues. Trimming removed 3 bases from V and 7 bases from J, with 30 bases in between. Per germline, CDR1 DFQATT and CDR2 SNEGSKA (reference sequence).

The chain uses TRBV12-3 or TRBV12-4 and TRBJ2-7; D unresolved. The V and J ends lost 2 bases and 5 bases respectively, with 7 bases between them. The CDR3 consists of 12 residues. Here the CDR3 DNA reads TGTGCCAGCAGTTTATGGGTAAACGAGCAGTACTTC. It translates to CASSLWVNEQYF.

The chain is built from TRBV7-9 and TRBJ2-7; TRBD1 agrees at 9 bases. V was pared by 4 bases and J by 0 bases, with 10 bases of the junction left unmatched. This CDR3 has 17 residues. Germline V lookup: CDR1 SEHNR, CDR2 FQNEAQ (reference sequence). The CDR3 loop is CASSSSPGQGSSYEQYF. The DNA of the CDR3 is TGTGCCAGCAGCTCGTCTCCGGGACAGGGTTCCTCCTACGAGCAGTACTTC.

This clone has only one observation. The chain employs TRBV5-5 and TRBJ2-2, with D possibly being TRBD1 (6 bases). V dropped 7 bases and J dropped 1 base, with 14 bases sitting between them. This CDR3 region has 15 residues. Per the germline V gene, CDR1 is SGHKS and CDR2 is YYEKEE (reference sequence). This CDR3 is CASGKDSWNTGELFF. DNA of the CDR3: TGTGCCAGCGGCAAGGACAGTTGGAACACCGGGGAGCTGTTTTTT.

J is TRBJ1-5 and V is TRBV6-2 or TRBV6-3; no reliable D call. V was shortened by 2 bases and J by 11 bases, with 16 bases between the two germline ends. Germline CDR1 reads MNHEY; CDR2 reads SVGEGT. The CDR3 contains 14 residues. As DNA, the CDR3 is TGTGCCAGCAGTTACCCGCCAGACCCATTAGCCCAGCATTTT. Protein sequence: CASSYPPDPLAQHF.

The chain carries TRBV5-1 and TRBJ2-7; 7 bases align to TRBD1. This CDR3 has 13 residues. The J segment lost 6 bases and the V segment lost 6 bases, leaving 9 bases of the junction unmatched. Germline CDR1 and CDR2: SGHRS and YFSETQ. This CDR3 is CASTDRDRGEQYF. In DNA, the CDR3 is TGCGCCAGCACCGACCGGGACAGAGGCGAGCAGTACTTC.

For the CDR3, the DNA is TGCGCCAGCAGCTTGGAGGTGTACACAGATACGCAGTATTTT. Its protein product is CASSLEVYTDTQYF. The V call is TRBV5-1, the J call TRBJ2-3, with D unclear. V lost 0 bases to trimming and J lost 2 bases, with 7 bases between them. The germline V gene encodes CDR1 SGHRS and CDR2 YFSETQ. The CDR3 contains 14 residues.

The V gene is TRBV6-4, the J gene TRBJ1-1, with D possibly being TRBD1 (6 bases). V was cut by 2 bases and J by 3 bases, with 10 bases left in between. CDR3 length: 14 amino acids. Per germline, CDR1 MRHNA and CDR2 SNTAGT. CDR3 protein: CASSDGGADTEAFF. Here the CDR3 DNA reads TGTGCCAGCAGTGACGGGGGCGCCGACACTGAAGCTTTCTTT.

The chain is built from TRBV18 and TRBJ2-7, with TRBD2 matching over 9 bases. The CDR3 sequence is 16 residues long. Germline V gene data show CDR1 as KGHSH and CDR2 as LQKENI. The V gene end was trimmed by 1 base and the J gene end by 2 bases; junction bases not matched to a gene: 6. The CDR3, as DNA: TGTGCCAGCTCACCACAATCGACTAGCGGACCCTACGAGCAGTACTTC. Translated, it gives CASSPQSTSGPYEQYF.

This clone was recorded a few times. J is TRBJ1-1 and V is TRBV5-6; a possible D gene is TRBD1 (6 bases). The CDR3 covers 15 residues. The V end lost 4 bases, the J end lost 2 bases, and 15 bases lay between the germline ends. Germline V gene lookup returns CDR1 SGHDT and CDR2 YYEEEE. The CDR3 reads CASSPRRGANTEAFF. The CDR3 bases are TGTGCCAGCAGCCCCCGGAGGGGGGCAAACACTGAAGCTTTCTTT.

This sequence joins TRBV5-6 and TRBJ2-2, with D possibly matching TRBD2 (6 bases). Germline values: CDR1 SGHDT, CDR2 YYEEEE. The CDR3 runs 15 residues. V lost 6 bases and J 1 base, leaving 13 bases between the germline ends. CDR3 sequence reads: CASTRGALNTGELFF. The CDR3 DNA sequence: TGTGCCAGCACACGCGGGGCCTTGAACACCGGGGAGCTGTTTTTT. Filled out from reference TRBV5-6 and TRBJ2-2, the complete variable domain reads DAGVTQSPTHLIKTRGQQVTLRCSPKSGHDTVSWYQQALGQGPQFIFQYYEEEERQRGNFPDRFSGHQFPNYSSELNVNALLLGDSALYLCASTRGALNTGELFFGEGSRLTVL.

The chain carries TRBV5-4 and TRBJ1-1, with unresolved D. Deletions cut 3 bases from V and 7 bases from J, with 10 bases between. The CDR3 covers 12 residues. Germline lookup yields CDR1 SGHNT and CDR2 YYREEE (reference sequence). The CDR3 DNA follows: TGTGCCAGCAGCTCCTCTCAATATGAAGCTTTCTTT. Encoded protein: CASSSSQYEAFF. Supplemented by reference TRBV5-4 and TRBJ1-1, the full variable domain reads ETGVTQSPTHLIKTRGQQVTLRCSSQSGHNTVSWYQQALGQGPQFIFQYYREEENGRGNFPPRFSGLQFPNYSSELNVNALELDDSALYLCASSSSQYEAFFGQGTRLTVV.

This clone was counted a single time. The chain is built from TRBV5-1 and TRBJ1-1; maybe TRBD1 (6 bases). V lost 0 bases and J lost 3, with 9 bases in between. This CDR3 comprises 14 residues. From germline, CDR1 is SGHRS and CDR2 YFSETQ. For the CDR3, the DNA is TGCGCCAGCAGCTTGGACAGGGCATACACTGAAGCTTTCTTT. It codes for CASSLDRAYTEAFF.

This clone appeared many times. V is TRBV5-6 and J is TRBJ1-6; D call uncertain. Trimming took off 4 bases at V and 7 bases at J, with 15 bases between the two ends. The CDR3 is made up of 15 amino acids. Per the germline V gene, CDR1 is SGHDT and CDR2 is YYEEEE. The CDR3 DNA reads TGTGCCAGCAGCAATGACCTTTCGGGCAATTCACCCCTCCACTTT. It yields the protein CASSNDLSGNSPLHF.